This T cell receptor (beta chain) was documented in a study of T cells after yellow fever vaccination. The overall study: Preparation of the low-cell-number fractions used SMART-Seq v4 Ultra Low Input.

The 5'RACE template-switching step produced TCR cDNA and added a universal primer site and UMIs. TCRdb reanalysed the 5' RACE reads using MiXCR and keeps one entry per CDR3 protein. Seen here are 300,000 or so distinct CDR3 sequences, 6.5% to 8.5% observed once, and the top ten hold about 18%. Findings of the study overall: Abundant clonotypes (contaminants from the bulk population) could be present in FACS-sorted repertoires. A limited proportion of clonotypes was detected within both the CD4 and CD8 compartments.

Turning to this clonotype: The target antigen is unknown.

Germline assignment: CDR1 SGHTA and CDR2 FQGTGA. V shed 5 bases and J shed 6 bases, with 11 bases lying between them. The CDR3 spans 13 residues. The TCR originated in a man aged 18 to 35 who received the YFV17D yellow fever vaccine. V gene TRBV7-3 combines with J gene TRBJ2-1, with D perhaps given as TRBD1 or TRBD2 (5 bases each). This sample comprised PBMCs, obtained more than 35 days after the first yellow fever vaccination. In DNA, the CDR3 is TGTGCCAGCAGCGAGACGGGACGCAATGAGCAGTTCTTC. This codes for CASSETGRNEQFF.